Shown below are 19 T cell receptor beta chains from a single sample sequenced in a study of T cell clones after liver transplantation. Sequencing of dividing CFSE-low cells from the MLR defined alloreactive TCRbeta sequences. Profiled with immunoSEQ multiplex PCR; TCRdb holds only in-frame clones, not every one. The table includes under 5,000 clones, around 27% detected once. No antigens are known for them. Material: CD4+ T cells from cultured PBMCs. These receptor sequences come from a human patient who received a liver transplant. T cells may partly derive from the graft donor.

This clone has just a few counts. This likely stems from a read error, as it lies one base from a far larger clone. The V and J genes are TRBV19 and TRBJ2-3; D might be TRBD2 (5 bases). Germline loops: CDR1 LNHDA, CDR2 SQIVND (reference sequence). The CDR3 spans 16 residues. The V gene lost 6 bases and the J gene lost 2 bases, with 18 bases spanning the gap. DNA for the CDR3: TGTGCCAGTAGGGGGTCTTGCAGGACTTACACAGATACGCAGTATTTT. Translating it yields CASRGSCRTYTDTQYF.

In this sample, this clone turned up a few times. The chain is built from TRBV28 and TRBJ2-6; D might be TRBD2 (5 bases). Trimming pared 5 bases from V and 0 bases from J, leaving 23 bases between. Germline V gives CDR1 MDHEN, CDR2 SYDVKM. The CDR3 is 20 residues long. The CDR3 region is CASSATRGFRARSGANVLTF. The CDR3 DNA reads as TGTGCCAGCAGTGCCACTAGAGGTTTCCGGGCCCGCTCTGGGGCCAACGTCCTGACTTTC.

V is TRBV19 and J is TRBJ1-1, with a tentative D call TRBD1 (5 bases). Trimming cost V 9 bases and J 3 bases, with 23 bases left between them. This CDR3 is built from 16 residues. Germline-derived CDR1 and CDR2 are LNHDA and SQIVND (reference sequence). The CDR3 reads CASPPRGSGDYTEAFF. The CDR3 DNA reads as TGTGCCAGCCCTCCGCGGGGTTCGGGGGACTACACTGAAGCTTTCTTT.

This clone has only a few counts. Other nucleotide sequences from this sample produce the same CDR3. CDR3 DNA: TGTGCCAGTAGCGATTCGGACAGGCCCCGCAAGCAGCACGAGCAGTACTTC. Translating gives CASSDSDRPRKQHEQYF. The chain links TRBV19 to TRBJ2-7; 7 positions agree with TRBD1. The germline V gene has CDR1 LNHDA and CDR2 SQIVND (reference sequence). Trimming took 6 bases from V and 5 from J; bases not matched to a gene: 19. The CDR3 totals 17 residues.

V usage is TRBV9 and J usage is TRBJ2-3; the D gene could be TRBD1 or TRBD2 (5 bases each). The CDR3 contains 12 residues. V lost 3 bases and J lost 9, with 11 bases in between. In germline, CDR1 is SGDLS, CDR2 YYNGEE. Written as DNA, the CDR3 is TGTGCCAGCAGCGCGGACTGGGGCACGCAGTATTTT. As protein: CASSADWGTQYF.

V usage is TRBV7-9 and J usage is TRBJ2-1; D ambiguous. The CDR3 sequence is 13 residues long. Trimming shortened V by 3 bases and J by 10 bases, and 13 bases separated the two germline ends. From germline, CDR1 is SEHNR and CDR2 FQNEAQ (reference sequence). DNA for the CDR3: TGTGCCAGCAGCTTGGTCGCTCATTGGGAGCAGTTCTTC. Translation: CASSLVAHWEQFF.

This clone turned up a few times. The chain joins TRBV7-9 to TRBJ2-5, with TRBD2 matching over 8 bases. The trim removed 3 bases at V and 1 base at J, leaving 4 bases unmatched. The CDR3 has 15 residues. CDR1 and CDR2 (germline): SEHNR, FQNEAQ (reference sequence). The CDR3 coding sequence is TGTGCCAGCAGCTTCTCCGGACTAGCCCAAGAGACCCAGTACTTC. Its protein is CASSFSGLAQETQYF. The full variable domain, its missing parts supplied by reference TRBV7-9 and TRBJ2-5, is DTGVSQNPRHKITKRGQNVTFRCDPISEHNRLYWYRQTLGQGPEFLTYFQNEAQLEKSRLLSDRFSAERPKGSFSTLEIQRTEQGDSAMYLCASSFSGLAQETQYFGPGTRLLVL.

This rearrangement joins TRBV29-1 to TRBJ2-7, with D perhaps matching TRBD2 (6 bases). V shed 3 bases and J shed 5 bases, with 8 bases lying between them. Germline V gene data show CDR1 as SQVTM and CDR2 as ANQGSEA. The CDR3 extends over 11 amino acids. DNA of the CDR3: TGCAGCGTTGATGGAGGGGACGAGCAGTACTTC. Amino acid sequence: CSVDGGDEQYF.

V usage is TRBV4-2 and J usage is TRBJ1-5; 8 nucleotides agree with TRBD1. The CDR3 runs 16 residues. The V segment lost 4 bases and the J segment 6 bases; nucleotides outside the gene matches: 11. Looked up from germline, CDR1 is LGHNA and CDR2 is YNFKEQ. The CDR3: CASSPTSDRGPQPQHF. The CDR3 coding sequence is TGTGCCAGCAGCCCAACCTCTGACAGGGGTCCTCAGCCCCAGCATTTT.

This chain's CDR3 is CASSQERRLETQYF. CDR3 DNA: TGCGCCAGCAGCCAAGAGCGAAGGTTGGAGACCCAGTACTTC. The chain joins TRBV4-1 to TRBJ2-5; D remains ambiguous. The ends were cut back, 0 bases at V and 5 bases at J, with 10 bases in the middle. The CDR3 consists of 14 residues. CDR1 is MGHRA, CDR2 YSYEKL, per germline.

The rearrangement links TRBV29-1 to TRBJ2-3; no firm D call. The CDR3 runs 15 residues. V was cut by 4 bases and J by 0 bases, with 14 bases left in between. CDR1 is SQVTM, CDR2 ANQGSEA, per germline. CDR3 sequence: CSVVKPPPSTDTQYF. The CDR3 DNA reads TGCAGCGTTGTAAAGCCACCACCTAGCACAGATACGCAGTATTTT.

This clone came up a few times. The CDR3 DNA reads as TGTGCCAGCAGACAAGCCCCCGTTTTCTACGAGCAGTACTTC. It codes for CASRQAPVFYEQYF. J is TRBJ2-7 and V is TRBV7-2; no clear D gene. Germline CDR1 and CDR2: SGHTA and FQGNSA. V gave up 6 bases and J gave up 3 bases, with 15 bases separating them. The CDR3 has 14 amino acids.

A few counts support this clone. V gene TRBV4-3 combines with J gene TRBJ2-7; 9 bases are a match to TRBD2. CDR3 length equals 16 residues. V gave up 1 base and J gave up 5 bases; unmatched junction bases: 9. Germline CDR1 reads LGHNA; CDR2 reads YSLEER. The DNA of the CDR3 is TGCGCCAGCAGCCAAGCCAATAGCGGGAGAGGCGACGAGCAGTACTTC. Translated, it gives CASSQANSGRGDEQYF.

In its sample, this clone was seen once. An end of the junction differs from the germline gene, which may be a read error. This chain joins TRBV7-3 and TRBJ2-3, with D tentatively TRBD1 (6 bases). The CDR3 has 13 amino acids. Germline V gene data show CDR1 as SGHTA and CDR2 as FQGTGA. This CDR3 reads CASSLSRGDTRYF. The CDR3 DNA is TGTGCCAGCAGCTTATCCAGGGGAGATACGCGGTATTTT.

The chain is built from TRBV28 and TRBJ1-3, with unresolved D. Germline V CDR1 and CDR2: MDHEN, SYDVKM. The CDR3 loop spans 13 amino acids. The V and J ends lost 5 bases and 3 bases respectively, with 8 bases between them. DNA for the CDR3: TGTGCCAGCAGTCCCCCCATTGGAAACACCATATATTTT. Translated, it gives CASSPPIGNTIYF.

The table lists this clone with a few counts. This sequence joins TRBV5-8 and TRBJ2-7, with D tentatively TRBD2 (5 bases). The CDR3 has 16 residues. Deletions cut 5 bases from V and 0 bases from J, with 18 bases between. Germline V gene lookup returns CDR1 SGHTS and CDR2 YDEGEE. As DNA, the CDR3 is TGTGCCAGCAGTCGGTTCGGGATTTCGGCCTCCTACGAGCAGTACTTC. Residues: CASSRFGISASYEQYF. Full variable domain (rest looked up from reference TRBV5-8 and TRBJ2-7): EAGVTQSPTHLIKTRGQQATLRCSPISGHTSVYWYQQALGLGLQFLLWYDEGEERNRGNFPPRFSGRQFPNYSSELNVNALELEDSALYLCASSRFGISASYEQYFGPGTRLTVT.

The V and J genes are TRBV4-2 and TRBJ2-3; D remains unclear. Between the trimmed V and J ends, which lost 0 bases and 0 bases, there was a span of 7 bases. Germline V gene sequence: CDR1 LGHNA, CDR2 YNFKEQ. The CDR3 loop spans 15 amino acids. Here the CDR3 DNA reads TGTGCCAGCAGCCAAGAGCCAGGTAGCACAGATACGCAGTATTTT. This sequence encodes CASSQEPGSTDTQYF.

V and J are TRBV11-1 and TRBJ2-5, with 11 positions matching TRBD1. This CDR3 region has 13 residues. V lost 5 bases to trimming and J lost 5 bases; unmatched junction nucleotides: 1. Per the germline V gene, CDR1 is SGHAT and CDR2 is FQDESV (reference sequence). The CDR3 bases are TGTGCCAGCAGCCGGGACAGGGGGGAGACCCAGTACTTC. This codes for CASSRDRGETQYF.

This chain connects TRBV7-2 to TRBJ2-7, with D perhaps TRBD2 (7 bases). The germline V gene encodes CDR1 SGHTA and CDR2 FQGNSA. V was cut by 3 bases and J by 2 bases, with 11 bases left in between. The CDR3 runs to 14 residues. The CDR3 region has the DNA TGTGCCAGCAGCTTCGGCGGGGGCCCCTACGAGCAGTACTTC. Its protein product is CASSFGGGPYEQYF.